This T cell receptor beta chain was identified during a study of blood T cell repertoires in COVID-19. Study overall: The origin of the acute and convalescent COVID-19 samples was the United States, Italy and Spain. Sample material is recorded as cDNA or gDNA derived from T cells, B-cell-depleted T cells, or PBMCs.

Per the germline V gene, CDR1 is MGHRA and CDR2 is YSYEKL. There are 17 residues in the CDR3. J lost 1 base, V lost 5 bases, and 10 bases had no gene match. In the study's own analysis: Amplified reference gene primers provided the basis for estimating nucleated cell counts. Using immunoSEQ multiplex PCR, the repertoire was profiled, and TCRdb retains in-frame clones only, with some absent. The V and J calls and clone size are taken from that table; D and trimming were inferred from the DNA. The sample holds over 250,000 clones, around 88% seen once. Individuals aged roughly 18 to 90 years were recruited from some 26 US areas.

The chain recombines TRBV4-1 with TRBJ2-1; 8 positions match TRBD2. This receptor was obtained from a middle-aged man who had recovered from COVID-19. Sample: PBMCs or T cells enriched from blood (not recorded which). The CDR3 loop is CASSVPGGPKSYNEQFF. The CDR3 nucleotides are TGCGCCAGCAGCGTCCCGGGGGGGCCTAAGTCCTACAATGAGCAGTTCTTC.